Below are 6 T cell receptor beta chains sequenced from a single sample in a study of blood T cell repertoires in COVID-19. Method: immunoSEQ multiplex PCR; TCRdb's copy keeps in-frame clones and lacks some. Among roughly 100,000 clones, roughly 92% were seen once, and the ten largest hold 5% to 6%. Material for sequencing was peripheral blood. Receptors originate from a man aged 45-65 years with active COVID-19.

The chain has TRBV4-1 and TRBJ1-5; TRBD1 aligns across 9 bases. The CDR3 loop spans 14 amino acids. From germline, CDR1 is MGHRA and CDR2 YSYEKL. Trimming removed 4 bases from V and 5 bases from J; junction bases left unmatched: 3. CDR3 coding DNA: TGCGCCAGCAGCCGGGACAGGGTGGATCAGCCCCAGCATTTT. Residues: CASSRDRVDQPQHF.

The chain is built from TRBV6-5 and TRBJ2-7; 12 bases match TRBD1. The CDR3 has 15 residues. After removal of 5 bases from V and 5 bases from J, the junction contained 7 bases not matched to a gene. Looked up from germline, CDR1 is MNHEY and CDR2 is SVGAGI. The CDR3 loop reads CASSPSGQGAHEQYF. CDR3 nucleotides: TGTGCCAGCAGTCCTTCGGGACAGGGGGCCCACGAGCAGTACTTC.

The rearrangement uses TRBV30 and TRBJ1-1; tentatively, D is TRBD1 (6 bases). Germline assignment: CDR1 GTSNPN and CDR2 SVGIG (reference sequence). The CDR3 runs to 13 residues. V was cut by 0 bases and J by 7 bases, with 12 bases left in between. The CDR3 here is CAWSVRQDSEAFF. In DNA, the CDR3 is TGTGCCTGGAGTGTTCGACAGGATAGTGAAGCTTTCTTT.

The V gene is TRBV9, the J gene TRBJ1-2, with TRBD1 identical over 8 bases. Per germline, CDR1 SGDLS and CDR2 YYNGEE. This CDR3 spans 15 amino acids. V lost 4 bases and J lost 1; bases outside the gene matches: 6. The CDR3 sequence is CASSLDRGDNYGYTF. The CDR3 DNA sequence: TGTGCCAGCAGCCTTGACAGGGGAGATAACTATGGCTACACCTTC.

The chain employs TRBV4-1 and TRBJ2-5, with 10 bases fitting TRBD2. Trimming cost V 1 base and J 6 bases; bases outside gene matches: 5. There are 15 residues in the CDR3. From germline, CDR1 is MGHRA and CDR2 YSYEKL. CDR3 DNA sequence: TGCGCCAGCAGCCAAGGACTAGCGGGCTTAAAGACCCAGTACTTC. It is translated as CASSQGLAGLKTQYF.

This sequence joins TRBV6-1 and TRBJ2-3; TRBD2 matches 7 bases. CDR1 and CDR2 from the germline V gene are MNHNS and SASEGT. CDR3 length equals 16 residues. J was trimmed by 3 bases and V by 2 bases; bases with no gene match: 8. The CDR3 DNA reads TGTGCCAGCAGTGAAATGGGGGGGAGTGTAACAGATACGCAGTATTTT. Protein: CASSEMGGSVTDTQYF.